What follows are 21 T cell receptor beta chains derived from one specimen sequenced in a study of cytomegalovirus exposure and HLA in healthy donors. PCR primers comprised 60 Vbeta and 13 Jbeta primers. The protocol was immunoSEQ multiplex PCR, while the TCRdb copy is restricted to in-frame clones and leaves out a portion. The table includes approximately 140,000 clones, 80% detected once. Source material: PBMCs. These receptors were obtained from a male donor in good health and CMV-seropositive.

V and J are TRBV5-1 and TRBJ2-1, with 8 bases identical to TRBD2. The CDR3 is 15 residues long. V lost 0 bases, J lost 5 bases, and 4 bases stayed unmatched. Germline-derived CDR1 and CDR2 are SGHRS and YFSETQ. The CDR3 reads CASSLAPGGDNEQFF. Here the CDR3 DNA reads TGCGCCAGCAGCTTGGCGCCCGGGGGGGACAATGAGCAGTTCTTC. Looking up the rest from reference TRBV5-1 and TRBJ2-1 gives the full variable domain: KAGVTQTPRYLIKTRGQQVTLSCSPISGHRSVSWYQQTPGQGLQFLFEYFSETQRNKGNFPGRFSGRQFSNSRSEMNVSTLELGDSALYLCASSLAPGGDNEQFFGPGTRLTVL.

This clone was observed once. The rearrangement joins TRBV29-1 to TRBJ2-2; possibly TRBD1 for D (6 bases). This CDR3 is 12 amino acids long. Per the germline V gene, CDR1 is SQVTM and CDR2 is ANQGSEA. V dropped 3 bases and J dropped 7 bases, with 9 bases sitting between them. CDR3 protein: CSVDKGGGELFF. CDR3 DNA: TGCAGCGTTGACAAAGGGGGCGGGGAGCTGTTTTTT.

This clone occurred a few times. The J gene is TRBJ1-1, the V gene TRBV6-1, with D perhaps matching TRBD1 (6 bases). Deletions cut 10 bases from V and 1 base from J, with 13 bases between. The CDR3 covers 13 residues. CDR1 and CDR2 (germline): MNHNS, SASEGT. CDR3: CATADRRNTEAFF. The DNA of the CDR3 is TGTGCCACCGCAGACAGGAGGAACACTGAAGCTTTCTTT.

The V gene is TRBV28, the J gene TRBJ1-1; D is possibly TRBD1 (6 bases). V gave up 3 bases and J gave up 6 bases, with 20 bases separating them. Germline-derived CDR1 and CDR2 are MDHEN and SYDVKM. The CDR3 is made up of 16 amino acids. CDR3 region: CASSFLPNRVYAEAFF. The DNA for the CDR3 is TGTGCCAGCAGTTTCCTCCCGAACAGGGTTTATGCTGAAGCTTTCTTT.

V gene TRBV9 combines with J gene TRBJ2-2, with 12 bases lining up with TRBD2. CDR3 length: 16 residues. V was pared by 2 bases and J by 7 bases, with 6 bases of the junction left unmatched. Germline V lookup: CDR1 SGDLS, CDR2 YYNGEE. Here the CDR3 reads CASSVGLAGSNGELFF. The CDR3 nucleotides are TGTGCCAGCAGCGTTGGACTAGCGGGATCTAACGGGGAGCTGTTTTTT.

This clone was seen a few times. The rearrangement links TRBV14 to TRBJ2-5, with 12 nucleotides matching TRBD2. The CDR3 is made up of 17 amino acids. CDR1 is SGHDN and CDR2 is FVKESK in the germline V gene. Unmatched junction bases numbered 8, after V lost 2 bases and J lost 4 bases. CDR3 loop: CASSQSPSGGARETQYF. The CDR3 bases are TGTGCCAGCAGCCAAAGCCCTAGCGGGGGGGCTCGAGAGACCCAGTACTTC. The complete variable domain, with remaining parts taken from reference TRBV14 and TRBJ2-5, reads EAGVTQFPSHSVIEKGQTVTLRCDPISGHDNLYWYRRVMGKEIKFLLHFVKESKQDESGMPNNRFLAERTGGTYSTLKVQPAELEDSGVYFCASSQSPSGGARETQYFGPGTRLLVL.

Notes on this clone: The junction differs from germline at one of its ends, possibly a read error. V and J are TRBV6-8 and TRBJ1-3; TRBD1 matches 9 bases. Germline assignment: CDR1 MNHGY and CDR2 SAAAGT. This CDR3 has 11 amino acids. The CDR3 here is CASRRDRDRHF. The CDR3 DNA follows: TGTGCCAGCAGACGGGACAGGGATCGACATTTT.

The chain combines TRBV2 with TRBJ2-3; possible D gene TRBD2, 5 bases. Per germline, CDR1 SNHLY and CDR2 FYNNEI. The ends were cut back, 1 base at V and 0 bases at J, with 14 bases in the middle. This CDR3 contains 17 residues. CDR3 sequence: CASSEDAAAFSTDTQYF. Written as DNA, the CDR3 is TGTGCCAGCAGTGAAGACGCAGCGGCTTTTAGCACAGATACGCAGTATTTT.

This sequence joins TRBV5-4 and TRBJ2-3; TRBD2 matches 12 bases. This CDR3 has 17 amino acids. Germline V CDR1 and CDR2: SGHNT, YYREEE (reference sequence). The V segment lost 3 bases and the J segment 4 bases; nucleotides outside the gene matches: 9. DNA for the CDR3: TGTGCCAGCAGCTCCTTGACTAGCGGGAGTGTGGCAGATACGCAGTATTTT. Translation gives CASSSLTSGSVADTQYF.

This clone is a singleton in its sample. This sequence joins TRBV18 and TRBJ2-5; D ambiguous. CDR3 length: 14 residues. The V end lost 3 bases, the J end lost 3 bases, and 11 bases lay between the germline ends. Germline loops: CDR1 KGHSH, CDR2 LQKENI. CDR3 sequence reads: CASSPSQVKETQYF. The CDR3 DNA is TGTGCCAGCTCACCGTCGCAGGTTAAAGAGACCCAGTACTTC.

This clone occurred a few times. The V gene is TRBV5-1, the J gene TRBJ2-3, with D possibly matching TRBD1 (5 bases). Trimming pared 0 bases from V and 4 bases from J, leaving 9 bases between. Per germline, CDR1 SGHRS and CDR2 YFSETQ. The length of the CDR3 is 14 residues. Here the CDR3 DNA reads TGCGCCAGCAGCTTGGGGGGCGTATCAGATACGCAGTATTTT. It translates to CASSLGGVSDTQYF.

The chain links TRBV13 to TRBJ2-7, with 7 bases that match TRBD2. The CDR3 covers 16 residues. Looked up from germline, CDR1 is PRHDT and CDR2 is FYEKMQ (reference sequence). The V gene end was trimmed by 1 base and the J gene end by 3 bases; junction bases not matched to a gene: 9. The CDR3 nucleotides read TGTGCCAGCAGCTTAGTGGTTAGCGGGCCCCTCTACGAGCAGTACTTC. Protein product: CASSLVVSGPLYEQYF.

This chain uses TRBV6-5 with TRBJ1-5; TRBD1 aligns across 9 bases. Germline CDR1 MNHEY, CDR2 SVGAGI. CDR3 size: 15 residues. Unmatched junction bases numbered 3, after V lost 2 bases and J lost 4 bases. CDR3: CASSYDGTGNQPQHF. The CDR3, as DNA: TGTGCCAGCAGTTACGATGGGACAGGGAATCAGCCCCAGCATTTT.

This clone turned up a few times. This CDR3 reads CAWSVHLGQGFYEQYF. The DNA for the CDR3 is TGTGCCTGGAGTGTACATCTGGGACAGGGTTTTTACGAGCAGTACTTC. V and J are TRBV30 and TRBJ2-7; 9 nucleotides agree with TRBD1. Unmatched junction bases numbered 10, after V lost 0 bases and J lost 4 bases. This CDR3 comprises 16 residues. Germline V CDR1 and CDR2: GTSNPN, SVGIG (reference sequence).

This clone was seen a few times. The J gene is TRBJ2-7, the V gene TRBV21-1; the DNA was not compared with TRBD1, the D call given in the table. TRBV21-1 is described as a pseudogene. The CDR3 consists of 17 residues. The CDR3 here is CASSKGQGPVSSYEQYF. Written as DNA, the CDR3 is TGTGCCAGCAGCAAAGGACAGGGGCCCGTTAGCTCCTACGAGCAGTACTTC.

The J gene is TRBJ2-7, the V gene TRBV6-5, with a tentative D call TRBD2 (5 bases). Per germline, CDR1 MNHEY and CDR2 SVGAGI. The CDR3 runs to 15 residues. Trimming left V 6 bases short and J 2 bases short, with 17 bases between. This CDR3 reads CASSQYSAGPYEQYF. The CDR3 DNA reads TGTGCCAGCAGCCAATACTCGGCGGGTCCCTACGAGCAGTACTTC.

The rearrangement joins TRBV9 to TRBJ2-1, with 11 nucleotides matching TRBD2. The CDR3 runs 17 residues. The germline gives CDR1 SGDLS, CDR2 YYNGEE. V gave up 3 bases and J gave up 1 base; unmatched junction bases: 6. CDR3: CASSDGTSGTSYNEQFF. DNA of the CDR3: TGTGCCAGCAGCGATGGGACTAGCGGAACATCCTACAATGAGCAGTTCTTC.

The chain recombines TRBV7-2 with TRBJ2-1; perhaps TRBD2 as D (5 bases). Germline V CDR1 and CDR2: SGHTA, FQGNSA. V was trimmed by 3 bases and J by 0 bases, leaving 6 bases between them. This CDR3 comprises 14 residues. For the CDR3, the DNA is TGTGCCAGCAGCTTGGACTTCTCCTACAATGAGCAGTTCTTC. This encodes CASSLDFSYNEQFF.

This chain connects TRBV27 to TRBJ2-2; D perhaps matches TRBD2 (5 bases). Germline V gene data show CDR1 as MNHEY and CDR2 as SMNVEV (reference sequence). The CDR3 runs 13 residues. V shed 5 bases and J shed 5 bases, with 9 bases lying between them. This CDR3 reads CASSHGGTGELFF. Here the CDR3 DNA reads TGTGCCAGCAGTCATGGCGGGACCGGGGAGCTGTTTTTT.

Here the CDR3 reads CASRQGSEQFF. The CDR3 coding sequence is TGTGCCAGCAGACAGGGGTCTGAGCAGTTCTTC. The J gene is TRBJ2-1, the V gene TRBV10-3; the match to TRBD1 covers 8 bases. With V trimmed by 10 bases and J by 9 bases, 5 bases remained unmatched. CDR1 ENHRY and CDR2 SYGVKD come from the germline V gene. The CDR3 is 11 residues long.

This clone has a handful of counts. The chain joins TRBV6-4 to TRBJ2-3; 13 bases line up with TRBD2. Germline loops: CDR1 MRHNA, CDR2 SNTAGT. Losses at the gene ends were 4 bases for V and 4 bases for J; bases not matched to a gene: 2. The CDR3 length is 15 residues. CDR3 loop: CASSALAGGADTQYF. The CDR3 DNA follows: TGTGCCAGCAGTGCACTAGCGGGAGGGGCAGATACGCAGTATTTT.